The present T cell receptor (beta chain) was sequenced within a study of molecular identifiers for immune sequencing clone quantification. CDR1 SEHNR and CDR2 FQNEAQ come from the germline V gene (reference sequence). Trimming pared 5 bases from V and 1 base from J, leaving 14 bases between. The CDR3 has 15 amino acids. Study findings and constraints: Highly expanded clone sizes could be underestimated by identical TCR molecules sharing a barcode.

TCRdb passed the PCR reads through MiXCR, listing each CDR3 protein once. The table shows about 320,000 distinct CDR3 sequences, with about 21% occurring only once. This clonotype was seen repeatedly, ten times or more. Its specificity is not known. V usage is TRBV7-9 and J usage is TRBJ1-1; D is unclear. The clonotype comes from a human donor in good health. Some libraries in this study had Jurkat cell RNA spiked in. The sample comprised naive CD8+ T cells from blood, with Jurkat cell RNA spiked in. Subset reported: FACS-sorted CD8+CD4-CCR7+CD45RA+ naive T cells. CDR3 nucleotide sequence: TGTGCCAGCAGCGTTTTTCTGGGCCAGAACACTGAAGCTTTCTTT. Amino acid sequence: CASSVFLGQNTEAFF.